The T cell receptor beta chain under discussion was sequenced for a study of cytomegalovirus exposure and HLA in healthy donors. Germline CDR1 and CDR2: SGHRS and YFSETQ. The CDR3 spans 14 residues. J lost 0 bases, V lost 7 bases, and 2 bases had no gene match. 60 Vbeta and 13 Jbeta primers were used in PCR. Study processing details: Later analysis identified around 85 million unique TCR beta chains, 9 million to 13 million shared. TCRdb keeps only in-frame clones here, not all; method: immunoSEQ multiplex PCR. V and J calls and clone size follow that table, whereas D and trimming were derived from the DNA. The table includes some 250,000 clones, 82% detected once.

The V gene is TRBV5-1, the J gene TRBJ2-2; 8 bases are shared with TRBD1. This clonotype was sampled from a woman in her forties in good health and CMV-seropositive. Sequencing was done on a sample of PBMCs. The CDR3 DNA reads as TGCGCCAGCGAACAGGGGGCGAACACCGGGGAGCTGTTTTTT. Its translation: CASEQGANTGELFF.